This T cell receptor beta chain is from a study of T cell repertoires in cytomegalovirus infection. The CDR3 spans 18 residues. The germline V gene encodes CDR1 LNHDA and CDR2 SQIVND (reference sequence). With V trimmed by 10 bases and J by 8 bases, 23 bases remained unmatched. Using its own MiXCR run on the reads, TCRdb lists one record per CDR3 protein. The table includes around 450,000 distinct CDR3 sequences, roughly 30% detected once. This chain uses TRBV19 with TRBJ1-4; 9 positions agree with TRBD1. The specimen was PBMCs. The sequence came from a human donor in good health (CMV status not recorded). Some clones in this sample may be carry-over from other donors' samples. The CDR3 DNA follows: TGTGCCACCAAGACCAGCCGACACCAGGGACAGGGTCGCGAAAAACTGTTTTTT. Translation gives CATKTSRHQGQGREKLFF.